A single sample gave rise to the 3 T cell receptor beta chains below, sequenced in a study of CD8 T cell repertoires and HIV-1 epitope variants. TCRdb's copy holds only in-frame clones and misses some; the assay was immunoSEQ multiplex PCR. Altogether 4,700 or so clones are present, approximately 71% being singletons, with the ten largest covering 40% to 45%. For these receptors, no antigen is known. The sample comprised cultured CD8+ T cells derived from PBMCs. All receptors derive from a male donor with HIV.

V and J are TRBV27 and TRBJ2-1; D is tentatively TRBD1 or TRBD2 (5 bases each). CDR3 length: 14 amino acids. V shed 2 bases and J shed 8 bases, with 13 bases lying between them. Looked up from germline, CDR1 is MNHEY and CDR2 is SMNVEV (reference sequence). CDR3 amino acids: CASSLLGQGDEQFF. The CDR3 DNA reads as TGTGCCAGCAGTTTACTAGGGCAGGGAGATGAGCAGTTCTTC.

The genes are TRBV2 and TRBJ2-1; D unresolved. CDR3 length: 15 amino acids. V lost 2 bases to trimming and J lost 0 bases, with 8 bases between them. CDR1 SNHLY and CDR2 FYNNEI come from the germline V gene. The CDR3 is CASSESESSYNEQFF. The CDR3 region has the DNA TGTGCCAGCAGTGAATCTGAAAGCTCCTACAATGAGCAGTTCTTC.

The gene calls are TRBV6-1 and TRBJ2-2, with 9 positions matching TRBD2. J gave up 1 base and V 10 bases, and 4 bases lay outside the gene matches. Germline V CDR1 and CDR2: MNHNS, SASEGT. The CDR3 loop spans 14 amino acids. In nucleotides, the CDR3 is TGTGCCACCTCTAGCGGGGTGAACACCGGGGAGCTGTTTTTT. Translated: CATSSGVNTGELFF.